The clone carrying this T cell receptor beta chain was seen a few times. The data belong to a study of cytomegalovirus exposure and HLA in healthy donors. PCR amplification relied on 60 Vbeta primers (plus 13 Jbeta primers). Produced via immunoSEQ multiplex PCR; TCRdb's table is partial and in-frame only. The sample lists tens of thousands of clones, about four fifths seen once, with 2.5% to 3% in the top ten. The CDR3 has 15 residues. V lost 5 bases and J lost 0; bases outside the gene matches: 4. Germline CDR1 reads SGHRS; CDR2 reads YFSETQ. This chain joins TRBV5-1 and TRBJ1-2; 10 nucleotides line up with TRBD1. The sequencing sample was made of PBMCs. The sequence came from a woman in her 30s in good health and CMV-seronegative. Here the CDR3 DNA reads TGCGCCAGCAGAGCCGGGACAGGGGCTAACTATGGCTACACCTTC. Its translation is CASRAGTGANYGYTF.